This T cell receptor (beta chain) was profiled in a study of blood T cell repertoires in COVID-19. In the study overall: Whether acute or convalescent, the COVID-19 samples came from the United States, Italy and Spain. PBMCs, B-cell-depleted T cells, or T cells provided the cDNA or gDNA that made up the material.

Germline V lookup: CDR1 MGHRA, CDR2 YSYEKL. The CDR3 is 15 residues long. Trimming removed 4 bases from V and 2 bases from J; junction bases left unmatched: 6. Repertoires were generated with immunoSEQ multiplex PCR, while TCRdb's copy carries only in-frame clones and drops some. Of some 58,000 clones in the sample, around 83% were seen once. Seattle's enrolled individuals joined amid active infection and were then monitored longitudinally. The gene calls are TRBV4-1 and TRBJ2-7; the match to TRBD2 covers 9 bases. Sequenced material: peripheral blood. The receptor was derived from a man aged 50 to 60 with COVID-19, enrolled during active disease. CDR3 DNA sequence: TGCGCCAGCAGCCCGGGCGGGAGGGGAACCTACGAGCAGTACTTC. This translates into CASSPGGRGTYEQYF.